This T cell receptor (beta chain) comes out of a study of T-cell reconstitution after alpha-beta-depleted transplantation in children. Broader study findings: Certain patients had high TCRbeta diversity at day 60, and it came from recipient T cells and thymic progenitors that survived. A year post-transplant, T-cell counts and diversity derived mostly from newly produced T cells.

The sample holds a few counts of this clonotype. Its antigen is not known. Unique molecular identifiers were incorporated when the TCRbeta library was constructed. TCRdb called the PCR reads again in MiXCR, with one record for every CDR3 protein. Of roughly 98,000 distinct CDR3 sequences listed, 15% to 18% are singletons. J gave up 2 bases and V 2 bases, and 5 bases lay outside the gene matches. The CDR3 runs to 15 residues. Sequenced material: PBMCs, mostly from graft donor cells, taken 180 days after TCRalphabeta/CD19-depleted stem cell transplant. The chain joins TRBV12-3 or TRBV12-4 to TRBJ1-1, with TRBD1 matching over 7 bases. The clonotype comes from a male patient between 2 and 15 years old who had a stem cell transplant for acute lymphoblastic leukemia, so the T cells may come from the graft donor. The DNA for the CDR3 is TGTGCCAGCAGTTTATTACAGGGGAGTAACACTGAAGCTTTCTTT. Translating gives CASSLLQGSNTEAFF.